This T cell receptor (beta chain) originates from a study of T cell repertoires in cytomegalovirus infection. Study-level results: Predominance within the ex vivo response was attributable to HLA-C-restricted CMV-specific TCR beta clonotypes. Cumulative frequency (of public TCR beta family members) identified carriers of CMV plus the relevant HLA.

TCRdb recomputed calls from the reads with MiXCR, one row per CDR3 protein. Among about half a million distinct CDR3 sequences listed, 42% were seen once. The CDR3 sequence is 15 residues long. Between the trimmed V and J ends, which lost 4 bases and 7 bases, there was a span of 17 bases. Germline V gene data show CDR1 as SGHKS and CDR2 as YYEKEE (reference sequence). This clonotype was recorded only once. Its matching antigen is unknown. V is TRBV5-5 and J is TRBJ1-4, with D possibly matching TRBD1 (6 bases). The sequence was obtained from a human donor in good health (CMV status not recorded). Some clones in this sample may be carry-over from other donors' samples. This sample comprised cultured PBMCs, obtained from culture after CMV antigen stimulation. The CDR3 here is CASSPLGGGGEKLFF. For the CDR3, the DNA is TGTGCCAGCAGCCCCCTAGGGGGGGGCGGTGAAAAACTGTTTTTT.